These 13 T cell receptor beta chains came from one sample sequenced in a study of radiation and T cells in renal cell carcinoma. The protocol was immunoSEQ multiplex PCR, while the TCRdb copy is restricted to in-frame clones and leaves out a portion. The sample has some 100,000 clones, approximately 80% seen once. Time point: baseline pretreatment blood. Regarding treatment: 15 Gy SBRT to primary tumor, nephrectomy 4 weeks later. Specimen: blood, collected from a patient whose treatment included radiotherapy and nephrectomy. The receptor set was obtained from a man aged 60 to 69 with renal cell carcinoma.

The rearrangement joins TRBV6-1 to TRBJ2-2; D is uncertain. The V gene's germline CDR1 is MNHNS and CDR2 SASEGT. The V end lost 4 bases, the J end lost 6 bases, and 12 bases lay between the germline ends. This CDR3 is built from 14 residues. CDR3 protein: CASSAQIDAGELFF. The CDR3 DNA follows: TGTGCCAGCAGTGCCCAGATTGACGCCGGGGAGCTGTTTTTT.

The rearrangement links TRBV9 to TRBJ2-5, with 9 positions matching TRBD2. The CDR3 has 15 residues. J was trimmed by 0 bases and V by 3 bases; bases with no gene match: 3. Looked up from germline, CDR1 is SGDLS and CDR2 is YYNGEE. CDR3 sequence (DNA): TGTGCCAGCAGCGCAGGACTAGCGTACCAAGAGACCCAGTACTTC. Translating gives CASSAGLAYQETQYF.

Ten or more counts support this clone. Other nucleotide sequences in the sample specify the same CDR3. The V and J genes are TRBV6-5 and TRBJ1-1; tentatively, D is TRBD1 (6 bases). Germline assignment: CDR1 MNHEY and CDR2 SVGAGI. CDR3 length equals 13 residues. With 2 bases removed from V and 5 bases from J, the gap between germline ends came to 9 bases. CDR3 in DNA: TGTGCCAGCAGTTACGGAGGGGGGACTGAAGCTTTCTTT. This sequence encodes CASSYGGGTEAFF.

The rearrangement joins TRBV5-4 to TRBJ1-5; no clear D. This CDR3 comprises 14 residues. CDR1 and CDR2 (germline): SGHNT, YYREEE (reference sequence). Trimming pared 5 bases from V and 5 bases from J, leaving 14 bases between. The chain's CDR3 is CASSSGPTHQPQHF. The CDR3 bases are TGTGCCAGCAGTTCGGGCCCAACTCATCAGCCCCAGCATTTT.

V usage is TRBV4-2 and J usage is TRBJ1-2, with a weak D call TRBD1 (6 bases). V lost 1 base and J 7 bases, leaving 13 bases between the germline ends. Germline assignment: CDR1 LGHNA and CDR2 YNFKEQ. This CDR3 contains 14 residues. CDR3 DNA sequence: TGTGCCAGCAGCCAAGGCAATACAGGGAGTGGCTACACCTTC. It is translated as CASSQGNTGSGYTF.

This chain links TRBV6-6 with TRBJ2-3; TRBD1 is a possible D gene (5 bases). The CDR3 is 14 amino acids. The V end lost 2 bases, the J end lost 6 bases, and 12 bases lay between the germline ends. Germline values: CDR1 MNHNY, CDR2 SVGAGI (reference sequence). In DNA, the CDR3 is TGTGCCAGCAGTTACGCTACAGGAAGGGATACGCAGTATTTT. The encoded protein is CASSYATGRDTQYF.

This chain joins TRBV18 and TRBJ2-7; possibly TRBD1 for D (6 bases). Trimming cost V 6 bases and J 0 bases, with 15 bases left between them. Germline CDR1 reads KGHSH; CDR2 reads LQKENI. The CDR3 sequence is 15 residues long. The CDR3 is CASSQGTGNSYEQYF. The CDR3 DNA reads TGTGCCAGCTCCCAGGGGACGGGGAACTCCTACGAGCAGTACTTC.

V is TRBV28 and J is TRBJ2-1; D remains unclear. Germline lookup yields CDR1 MDHEN and CDR2 SYDVKM. The length of the CDR3 is 14 residues. With 2 bases removed from V and 9 bases from J, the gap between germline ends came to 14 bases. The CDR3 DNA is TGTGCCAGCAGTTTAGACGACGGTTATAGTGAGCAGTTCTTC. Amino acids: CASSLDDGYSEQFF.

The chain is built from TRBV9 and TRBJ2-5, with D hard to call. V lost 3 bases to trimming and J lost 0 bases, with 9 bases between them. This CDR3 contains 14 residues. Germline CDR1 reads SGDLS; CDR2 reads YYNGEE. The CDR3: CASSARLNQETQYF. CDR3 sequence (DNA): TGTGCCAGCAGCGCCAGACTTAACCAAGAGACCCAGTACTTC.

This chain joins TRBV5-1 and TRBJ1-2, with 7 bases lining up with TRBD1. Per germline, CDR1 SGHRS and CDR2 YFSETQ. The CDR3 contains 15 residues. Trimming cost V 4 bases and J 3 bases; bases outside gene matches: 9. The CDR3: CASSPSRGGDYGYTF. The CDR3, as DNA: TGCGCCAGCAGCCCAAGTAGAGGGGGCGACTATGGCTACACCTTC.

The chain carries TRBV4-3 and TRBJ2-7; D is perhaps TRBD1 (5 bases). Trimming removed 0 bases from V and 3 bases from J, with 15 bases in between. CDR3 size: 16 residues. Germline CDR1 LGHNA, CDR2 YSLEER. The CDR3 loop reads CASSQDYRGIDYEQYF. CDR3 DNA: TGCGCCAGCAGCCAAGATTATAGGGGAATTGACTACGAGCAGTACTTC.

This chain links TRBV18 with TRBJ2-7, with D maybe TRBD1 (6 bases). V lost 2 bases, J lost 2 bases, and 10 bases lay in between. The CDR3 extends over 14 amino acids. Germline CDR1 and CDR2: KGHSH and LQKENI. CDR3 sequence (DNA): TGTGCCAGCTCACCATCAGGGGTCCCCTACGAGCAGTACTTC. Translating gives CASSPSGVPYEQYF.

The table lists this clone with a few counts. The V call is TRBV10-3, the J call TRBJ2-5, with 8 bases aligning to TRBD2. After removal of 10 bases from V and 5 bases from J, the junction contained 12 bases not matched to a gene. Germline CDR1 is ENHRY and CDR2 is SYGVKD. The length of the CDR3 is 14 residues. As DNA, the CDR3 is TGTGCCACCGGGAGGGGGAGGGCTGAGGAGACCCAGTACTTC. It yields the protein CATGRGRAEETQYF.